These 5 T cell receptor beta chains were all obtained from the same sample, sequenced in a study of response to subunit inactivated influenza vaccine. One entry per CDR3 protein, called by TCRdb with MiXCR from the RT-PCR reads. The sample carries about 240,000 distinct CDR3 sequences, 12% recorded once. Sequences were derived from non-naive T cells sorted from PBMCs, sampled approximately 15 days before vaccination. All receptors derive from a man aged 50-59 years who received an inactivated influenza vaccine.

A word on this clonotype: Given a much more abundant clone one base away, this may be a read error. CDR3 sequence reads: CASSPTMGGLSNEQSF. For the CDR3, the DNA is TGTGCCAGCAGTCCAACCATGGGGGGCCTTTCCAATGAGCAGTCCTTC. The rearrangement joins TRBV6-1 to TRBJ2-1; either TRBD1 or TRBD2 may supply D (6 bases each). Germline V gene lookup returns CDR1 MNHNS and CDR2 SASEGT. The CDR3 contains 16 residues.

This clonotype has more than one count but fewer than ten. The chain joins TRBV2 to TRBJ2-1; 13 bases are shared with TRBD2. From germline, CDR1 is SNHLY and CDR2 FYNNEI. This CDR3 is built from 15 residues. V lost 6 bases to trimming and J lost 10 bases; unmatched junction nucleotides: 9. The CDR3, as DNA: TGTGCCAGCAGGGAGTTCACTAGCGGGGGGGCCGAGCAGTTCTTC. Encoded protein: CASREFTSGGAEQFF.

This clonotype was seen a few times. The chain uses TRBV20-1 and TRBJ2-7, with D maybe TRBD1 (5 bases). V lost 4 bases, J lost 2 bases, and 15 bases lay in between. The germline V gene encodes CDR1 DFQATT and CDR2 SNEGSKA (reference sequence). The CDR3 is made up of 14 amino acids. CDR3 coding DNA: TGCAGTGCTAAGCTAGTAAGGGGAACCTACGAGCAGTACTTC. Translating it yields CSAKLVRGTYEQYF.

The chain recombines TRBV28 with TRBJ1-5; no clear D. Trimming cost V 6 bases and J 0 bases, with 12 bases left between them. The CDR3 covers 15 residues. Germline V gene sequence: CDR1 MDHEN, CDR2 SYDVKM. Here the CDR3 reads CASRIDITSNQPQHF. CDR3 DNA sequence: TGTGCCAGCAGGATCGACATTACTAGCAATCAGCCCCAGCATTTT.

This clonotype was picked up many times. The J gene is TRBJ1-2, the V gene TRBV7-9; possible D gene TRBD1, 6 bases. V lost 6 bases to trimming and J lost 8 bases, with 13 bases between them. The CDR3 sequence is 12 residues long. Germline V lookup: CDR1 SEHNR, CDR2 FQNEAQ (reference sequence). CDR3 amino acids: CASSPQGGGYTF. The CDR3 nucleotides are TGTGCCAGCAGTCCACAGGGTGGGGGCTACACCTTC. Full variable domain (rest looked up from reference TRBV7-9 and TRBJ1-2): DTGVSQNPRHKITKRGQNVTFRCDPISEHNRLYWYRQTLGQGPEFLTYFQNEAQLEKSRLLSDRFSAERPKGSFSTLEIQRTEQGDSAMYLCASSPQGGGYTFGSGTRLTVV.